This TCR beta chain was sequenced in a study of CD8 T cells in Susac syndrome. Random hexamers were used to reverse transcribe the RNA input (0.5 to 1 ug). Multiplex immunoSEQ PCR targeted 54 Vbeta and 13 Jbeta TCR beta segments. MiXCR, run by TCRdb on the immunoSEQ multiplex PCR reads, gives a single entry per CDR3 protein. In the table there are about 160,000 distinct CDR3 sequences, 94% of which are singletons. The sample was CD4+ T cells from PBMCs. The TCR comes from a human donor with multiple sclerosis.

This CDR3 reads CASSQTWTGEREAFF. CDR3 nucleotide sequence: TGTGCCAGCAGCCAAACTTGGACAGGGGAGAGGGAAGCTTTCTTT. This chain uses TRBV11-2 with TRBJ1-1; 9 positions match TRBD1. From germline, CDR1 is SGHAT and CDR2 FQNNGV. The CDR3 is 15 residues long. V lost 5 bases to trimming and J lost 8 bases; unmatched junction nucleotides: 12.